This is a list of T cell receptor beta chains from one sample in a study of blood T cell repertoires in COVID-19. Method: immunoSEQ multiplex PCR; TCRdb's copy keeps in-frame clones and lacks some. The table records 150,000 to 200,000 clones, approximately 81% of them present only once. Source material: peripheral blood. The receptors were gathered from a human donor with acute or convalescent COVID-19. The donor label of this sample is uncertain. Each CDR3 is given with its conserved first and last residue. The order of the fields is V gene, D gene, J gene, clone size, CDR3 protein, CDR3 DNA. The D gene is left open where the match is weak. Not all rows give a size; the values are once, few, many and, for expanded clones, a class.

V gene: TRBV4-2
D gene: .
J gene: TRBJ1-6
clone size: .
CDR3 protein: CASSHEQGVTYNSPLHF
CDR3 DNA: TGTGCCAGCAGCCACGAACAGGGTGTCACCTATAATTCACCCCTCCACTTT

V gene: TRBV29-1
D gene: .
J gene: TRBJ2-4
clone size: .
CDR3 protein: CSVVLDIRQGGNIQYF
CDR3 DNA: TGCAGCGTTGTGTTGGACATCAGACAGGGAGGTAACATTCAGTACTTC

V gene: TRBV15
D gene: .
J gene: TRBJ1-1
clone size: .
CDR3 protein: CATSREIGMNTEAFF
CDR3 DNA: TGTGCCACCAGCAGAGAAATCGGGATGAACACTGAAGCTTTCTTT

V gene: TRBV21-1
D gene: .
J gene: TRBJ1-4
clone size: .
CDR3 protein: CASICPGAIEKLFF
CDR3 DNA: TGTGCCAGCATATGCCCTGGGGCAATTGAAAAACTGTTTTTT

V gene: TRBV14
D gene: .
J gene: TRBJ1-6
clone size: .
CDR3 protein: CASSQDWANSPLHF
CDR3 DNA: TGTGCCAGCAGCCAAGACTGGGCGAATTCACCCCTCCACTTT

V gene: TRBV5-4
D gene: TRBD2
J gene: TRBJ2-1
clone size: .
CDR3 protein: CASSPFSGGYNEQFF
CDR3 DNA: TGTGCCAGCAGCCCTTTCAGCGGGGGTTACAATGAGCAGTTCTTC

V gene: TRBV6-1
D gene: .
J gene: TRBJ1-2
clone size: .
CDR3 protein: CASTPGGEGYTF
CDR3 DNA: TGTGCCAGCACTCCGGGGGGGGAAGGCTACACCTTC

V gene: TRBV5-5
D gene: .
J gene: TRBJ1-5
clone size: .
CDR3 protein: CASSLEGGWSNQPQHF
CDR3 DNA: TGTGCCAGCAGCTTGGAAGGGGGTTGGAGCAATCAGCCCCAGCATTTT

V gene: TRBV6-5
D gene: .
J gene: TRBJ2-5
clone size: once
CDR3 protein: CASRARPERETQYF
CDR3 DNA: TGTGCCAGCAGGGCTAGACCAGAAAGGGAGACCCAGTACTTC

V gene: TRBV24-1
D gene: TRBD2
J gene: TRBJ2-3
clone size: .
CDR3 protein: CATSATSGARSTDTQYF
CDR3 DNA: TGTGCCACCAGTGCAACTAGCGGGGCCCGTAGCACAGATACGCAGTATTTT

V gene: TRBV6-5
D gene: .
J gene: TRBJ2-4
clone size: .
CDR3 protein: CASSYNPTGRGDIQYF
CDR3 DNA: TGTGCCAGCAGTTACAACCCTACGGGCAGGGGTGACATTCAGTACTTC

V gene: TRBV30
D gene: .
J gene: TRBJ1-6
clone size: .
CDR3 protein: CAWSGPSDYAITSYNSPLHF
CDR3 DNA: TGTGCCTGGAGCGGCCCCAGTGACTACGCTATCACCTCCTATAATTCACCCCTCCACTTT

V gene: TRBV2
D gene: .
J gene: TRBJ2-1
clone size: .
CDR3 protein: CASSESSRNEQFF
CDR3 DNA: TGTGCCAGCAGTGAGAGTAGCCGGAATGAGCAGTTCTTC

V gene: TRBV5-1
D gene: .
J gene: TRBJ1-3
clone size: once
CDR3 protein: CASSSEGVGNTIYF
CDR3 DNA: TGCGCCAGCAGCAGCGAGGGGGTTGGAAACACCATATATTTT

V gene: TRBV7-9
D gene: .
J gene: TRBJ1-1
clone size: once
CDR3 protein: CASSSLRGRGTEAFF
CDR3 DNA: TGTGCCAGCAGCTCACTCCGGGGCAGGGGAACTGAAGCTTTCTTT

V gene: TRBV7-9
D gene: TRBD2
J gene: TRBJ2-1
clone size: .
CDR3 protein: CASSLDLGGLVFVQFF
CDR3 DNA: TGTGCCAGCAGCTTAGATTTGGGGGGACTAGTATTTGTACAGTTCTTC

V gene: TRBV5-4
D gene: TRBD2
J gene: TRBJ2-5
clone size: .
CDR3 protein: CASSLPPSGGQETQYF
CDR3 DNA: TGTGCCAGCAGCTTGCCCCCTAGCGGCGGGCAAGAGACCCAGTACTTC

V gene: TRBV5-3
D gene: TRBD1
J gene: TRBJ2-5
clone size: few
CDR3 protein: CARSPPNLVRGQETQYF
CDR3 DNA: TGTGCCAGAAGCCCCCCGAACTTGGTCAGGGGGCAGGAGACCCAGTACTTC

V gene: TRBV19
D gene: .
J gene: TRBJ1-5
clone size: .
CDR3 protein: CASSIGGQAGQPQHF
CDR3 DNA: TGTGCCAGTAGTATAGGTGGGCAGGCAGGGCAGCCCCAGCATTTT

V gene: TRBV19
D gene: .
J gene: TRBJ1-1
clone size: .
CDR3 protein: CASSITGQMNTEAFF
CDR3 DNA: TGTGCCAGTAGTATTACAGGGCAGATGAACACTGAAGCTTTCTTT

V gene: TRBV5-1
D gene: TRBD1
J gene: TRBJ1-2
clone size: .
CDR3 protein: CASSLGAGGNSNYGYTF
CDR3 DNA: TGCGCCAGCAGCTTGGGAGCAGGGGGCAATTCTAACTATGGCTACACCTTC

V gene: TRBV2
D gene: TRBD2
J gene: TRBJ2-7
clone size: .
CDR3 protein: CASSPRLAGGPGLSYEQYF
CDR3 DNA: TGTGCCAGCAGTCCCCGACTAGCGGGGGGGCCTGGGCTCTCCTACGAGCAGTACTTC

V gene: TRBV19
D gene: .
J gene: TRBJ1-3
clone size: .
CDR3 protein: CASTSLSGGDSGNTIYF
CDR3 DNA: TGTGCCAGTACCTCCCTTAGCGGGGGGGACTCTGGAAACACCATATATTTT

V gene: TRBV6-6
D gene: .
J gene: TRBJ2-3
clone size: .
CDR3 protein: CASSYLLRQGTDTQYF
CDR3 DNA: TGTGCCAGCAGTTACCTCTTGCGGCAAGGCACAGATACGCAGTATTTT

V gene: TRBV7-3
D gene: .
J gene: TRBJ2-1
clone size: .
CDR3 protein: CASSSYRSSYNEQFF
CDR3 DNA: TGTGCCAGCAGCTCCTACAGGAGCTCCTACAATGAGCAGTTCTTC

V gene: TRBV6-5
D gene: TRBD1
J gene: TRBJ1-5
clone size: .
CDR3 protein: CASSGTGGSNQPQHF
CDR3 DNA: TGTGCCAGCAGCGGGACAGGGGGGAGCAATCAGCCCCAGCATTTT

V gene: TRBV2
D gene: .
J gene: TRBJ1-1
clone size: .
CDR3 protein: CASNPGEYATEAFF
CDR3 DNA: TGTGCCAGCAATCCCGGGGAGTATGCGACTGAAGCTTTCTTT

V gene: TRBV7-8
D gene: TRBD1
J gene: TRBJ1-2
clone size: .
CDR3 protein: CASSPNDRASYGYTF
CDR3 DNA: TGTGCCAGCAGCCCGAATGACAGGGCAAGCTATGGCTACACCTTC

V gene: TRBV4-2
D gene: TRBD2
J gene: TRBJ2-7
clone size: .
CDR3 protein: CASSSRSRGALAAPAYEQYF
CDR3 DNA: TGTGCCAGCAGCTCAAGGAGCCGGGGAGCACTAGCGGCCCCCGCCTACGAGCAGTACTTC

V gene: TRBV7-6
D gene: .
J gene: TRBJ1-1
clone size: .
CDR3 protein: CASSTPGGIGEAFF
CDR3 DNA: TGTGCCAGCAGTACACCGGGGGGGATTGGTGAAGCTTTCTTT

V gene: TRBV18
D gene: .
J gene: TRBJ1-1
clone size: .
CDR3 protein: CASSLERGTEAFF
CDR3 DNA: TGTGCCAGCTCACTAGAAAGGGGCACTGAAGCTTTCTTT

V gene: TRBV27
D gene: .
J gene: TRBJ1-5
clone size: .
CDR3 protein: CASSPTRGQPQHF
CDR3 DNA: TGTGCCAGCAGTCCGACGCGAGGTCAGCCCCAGCATTTT

V gene: TRBV28
D gene: TRBD1
J gene: TRBJ1-5
clone size: .
CDR3 protein: CASSSGQGGNQPQHF
CDR3 DNA: TGTGCCAGCAGCTCGGGACAGGGGGGAAATCAGCCCCAGCATTTT

V gene: TRBV6-5
D gene: .
J gene: TRBJ1-2
clone size: .
CDR3 protein: CASTRDNNYGYTF
CDR3 DNA: TGTGCCAGCACCAGGGACAATAACTATGGCTACACCTTC

V gene: TRBV9
D gene: .
J gene: TRBJ2-3
clone size: .
CDR3 protein: CASSVVSGLADTQYF
CDR3 DNA: TGTGCCAGCAGCGTAGTGTCCGGTCTAGCAGATACGCAGTATTTT

V gene: TRBV30
D gene: TRBD2
J gene: TRBJ2-1
clone size: .
CDR3 protein: CAWSRGSGVNNEQFF
CDR3 DNA: TGTGCCTGGAGTAGGGGTAGCGGGGTTAACAATGAGCAGTTCTTC

V gene: TRBV25-1
D gene: .
J gene: TRBJ1-1
clone size: .
CDR3 protein: CASSEWTANTEAFF
CDR3 DNA: TGTGCCAGCAGTGAGTGGACAGCGAACACTGAAGCTTTCTTT

V gene: TRBV7-6
D gene: .
J gene: TRBJ1-1
clone size: .
CDR3 protein: CASSQGRGMNTEAFF
CDR3 DNA: TGTGCCAGCAGCCAAGGTAGGGGAATGAACACTGAAGCTTTCTTT

V gene: TRBV29-1
D gene: .
J gene: TRBJ1-1
clone size: .
CDR3 protein: CSVRQGHTEAFF
CDR3 DNA: TGCAGCGTTCGGCAGGGTCACACTGAAGCTTTCTTT

V gene: TRBV7-9
D gene: TRBD1
J gene: TRBJ1-1
clone size: .
CDR3 protein: CASSSKPGQGSTNTEAFF
CDR3 DNA: TGTGCCAGCAGCTCCAAGCCGGGACAGGGGTCGACGAACACTGAAGCTTTCTTT

V gene: TRBV19
D gene: .
J gene: TRBJ1-5
clone size: .
CDR3 protein: CASSIDRGAQHF
CDR3 DNA: TGTGCCAGTAGTATAGATCGGGGGGCCCAGCATTTT

V gene: TRBV2
D gene: TRBD2
J gene: TRBJ2-2
clone size: few
CDR3 protein: CASSRLAGGNTGELFF
CDR3 DNA: TGTGCCAGCAGTCGACTAGCGGGGGGGAACACCGGGGAGCTGTTTTTT

V gene: TRBV11-1
D gene: TRBD1
J gene: TRBJ1-6
clone size: .
CDR3 protein: CASSSDRGYSPLHF
CDR3 DNA: TGTGCCAGCAGCTCAGACAGGGGATATTCACCCCTCCACTTT

V gene: TRBV7-9
D gene: .
J gene: TRBJ1-1
clone size: once
CDR3 protein: CASSPRGGPNTEAFF
CDR3 DNA: TGTGCCAGCAGCCCCCGCGGAGGGCCTAACACTGAAGCTTTCTTT

V gene: TRBV4-1
D gene: TRBD1
J gene: TRBJ2-3
clone size: .
CDR3 protein: CASSHPDRAADTQYF
CDR3 DNA: TGCGCCAGCAGCCACCCGGACAGGGCAGCGGATACGCAGTATTTT